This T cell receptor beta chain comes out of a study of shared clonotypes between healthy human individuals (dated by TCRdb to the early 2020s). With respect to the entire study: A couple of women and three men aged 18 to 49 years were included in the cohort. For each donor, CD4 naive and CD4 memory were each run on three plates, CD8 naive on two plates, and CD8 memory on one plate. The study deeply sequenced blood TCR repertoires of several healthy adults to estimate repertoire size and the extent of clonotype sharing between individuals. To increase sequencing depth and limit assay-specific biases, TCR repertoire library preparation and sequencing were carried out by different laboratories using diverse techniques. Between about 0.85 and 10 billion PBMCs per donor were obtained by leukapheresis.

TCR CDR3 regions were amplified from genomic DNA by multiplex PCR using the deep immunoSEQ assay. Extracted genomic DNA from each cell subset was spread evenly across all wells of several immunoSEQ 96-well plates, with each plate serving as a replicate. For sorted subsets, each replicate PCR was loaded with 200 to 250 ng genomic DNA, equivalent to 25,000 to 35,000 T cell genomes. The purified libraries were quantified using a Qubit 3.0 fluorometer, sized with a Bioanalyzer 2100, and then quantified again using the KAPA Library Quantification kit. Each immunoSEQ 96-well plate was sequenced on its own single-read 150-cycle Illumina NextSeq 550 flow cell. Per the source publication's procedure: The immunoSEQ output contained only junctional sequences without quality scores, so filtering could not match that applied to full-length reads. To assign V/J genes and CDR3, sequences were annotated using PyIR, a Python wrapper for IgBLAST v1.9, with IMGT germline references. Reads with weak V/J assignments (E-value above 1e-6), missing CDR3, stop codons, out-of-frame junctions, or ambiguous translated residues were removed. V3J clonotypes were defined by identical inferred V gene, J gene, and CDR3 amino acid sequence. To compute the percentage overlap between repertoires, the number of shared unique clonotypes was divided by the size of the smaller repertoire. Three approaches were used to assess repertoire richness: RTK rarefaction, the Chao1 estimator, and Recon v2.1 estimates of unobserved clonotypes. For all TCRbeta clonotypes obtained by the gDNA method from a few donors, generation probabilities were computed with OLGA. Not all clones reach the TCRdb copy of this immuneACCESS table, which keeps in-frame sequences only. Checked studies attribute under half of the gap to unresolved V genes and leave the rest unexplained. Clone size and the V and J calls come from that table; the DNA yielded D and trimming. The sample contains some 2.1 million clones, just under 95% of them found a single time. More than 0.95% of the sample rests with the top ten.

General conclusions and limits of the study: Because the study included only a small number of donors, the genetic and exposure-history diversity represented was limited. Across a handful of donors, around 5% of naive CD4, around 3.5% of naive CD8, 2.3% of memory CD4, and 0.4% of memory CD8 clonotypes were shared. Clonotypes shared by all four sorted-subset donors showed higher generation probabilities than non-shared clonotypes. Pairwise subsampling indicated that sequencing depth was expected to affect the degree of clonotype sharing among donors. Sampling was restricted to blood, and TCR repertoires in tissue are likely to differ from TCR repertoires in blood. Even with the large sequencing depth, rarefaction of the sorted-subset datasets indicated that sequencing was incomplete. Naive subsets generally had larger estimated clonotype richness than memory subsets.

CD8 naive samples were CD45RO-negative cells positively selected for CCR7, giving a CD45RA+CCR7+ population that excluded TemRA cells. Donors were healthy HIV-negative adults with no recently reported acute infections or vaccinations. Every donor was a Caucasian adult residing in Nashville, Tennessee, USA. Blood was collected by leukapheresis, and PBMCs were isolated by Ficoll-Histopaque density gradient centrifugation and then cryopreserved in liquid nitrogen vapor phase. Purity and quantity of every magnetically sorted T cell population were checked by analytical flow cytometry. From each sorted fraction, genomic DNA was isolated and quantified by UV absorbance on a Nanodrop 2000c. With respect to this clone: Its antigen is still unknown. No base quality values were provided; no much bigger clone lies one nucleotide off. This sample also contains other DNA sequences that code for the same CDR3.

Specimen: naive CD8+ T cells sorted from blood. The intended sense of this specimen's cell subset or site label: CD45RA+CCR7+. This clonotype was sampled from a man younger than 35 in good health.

The DNA is as follows: TGCGCCAGCAGCCAAGGGACAGGGTTGTCCTACGAGCAGTACTTC. This codes for CASSQGTGLSYEQYF. In this chain, TRBV4-1 is recombined with TRBJ2-7; 8 bases in the middle match TRBD1. Taken from cysteine to phenylalanine, the CDR3 has 15 residues. The only DNA kept is the CDR3, 45 bases in frame from the first base. From the germline V gene, CDR1 is MGHRA and CDR2 is YSYEKL. The germline V and J ends show losses of 1 base and 1 base respectively, and no gene match explains 3 bases of the junction.